Below, one T cell receptor (beta chain) is given with its context. Clones were read by immunoSEQ multiplex PCR, and TCRdb kept only the in-frame ones, dropping some. The sample includes about 26,000 clones, around 90% of them seen just once. This sample is part of a study of blood T cell repertoires in COVID-19. The sample comprised peripheral blood. The TCR was taken from a human donor in a cohort sampled during active COVID-19.

The CDR3 reads CASSPTLRTFSYNEQFF. The CDR3 DNA sequence: TGTGCCAGTAGTCCTACCCTACGGACTTTCTCATACAATGAGCAGTTCTTC. This sequence joins TRBV19 and TRBJ2-1; D possibly corresponds to TRBD2 (5 bases). The V and J ends lost 5 bases and 4 bases respectively, with 21 bases between them. Germline values: CDR1 LNHDA, CDR2 SQIVND (reference sequence). This CDR3 contains 17 residues.